One TCR beta chain is described in this entry. Profiled with immunoSEQ multiplex PCR; TCRdb holds only in-frame clones, not every one. The sample lists 150,000 to 200,000 clones, approximately 85% occurring once. There are 14 residues in the CDR3. The V segment lost 7 bases and the J segment 0 bases; nucleotides outside the gene matches: 4. Germline loops: CDR1 MNHEY, CDR2 SVGAGI. This specimen belongs to a study of blood T cell repertoires in COVID-19. The chain is built from TRBV6-5 and TRBJ2-5; TRBD2 matches at 8 bases. Sequencing was done on a sample of peripheral blood. This clonotype originated in a man aged 80 or over with COVID-19, enrolled during active disease. The chain's CDR3 is CASKAGGYQETQYF. The CDR3 bases are TGTGCCAGCAAGGCGGGGGGCTACCAAGAGACCCAGTACTTC.